This TCR beta chain was sequenced for a study of shared clonotypes between healthy human individuals. Study-wide background: Donors had three CD4 naive, three CD4 memory, two CD8 naive and one CD8 memory plate apiece. Study-level findings and limits: On the whole, naive subsets had larger estimated richness than memory subsets had.

This clone has just a few counts. As yet, its antigen is unknown. CDR3 length: 14 amino acids. The V gene end was trimmed by 10 bases and the J gene end by 2 bases; junction bases not matched to a gene: 8. Per the germline V gene, CDR1 is MNHNS and CDR2 is SASEGT. TCRdb keeps only in-frame clones here, not all; method: immunoSEQ multiplex PCR. This table has fewer than 2.5 million clones, roughly 93% appearing once. Healthy adults negative for HIV, lacking recent acute infections or vaccinations, served as donors. The sample consisted of naive CD4+ T cells from PBMCs. Documented subset: CD45RA+ positively selected. This receptor was taken from a young man in good health. Some clones in this sample may be carry-over from other donors' samples. The chain has TRBV6-1 and TRBJ1-1, with 9 nucleotides matching TRBD1. The DNA of the CDR3 is TGTGCCACCTCTGGACAGGGGATAAACACTGAAGCTTTCTTT. Residues: CATSGQGINTEAFF.